These T cell receptor beta chains were read from a single sample in a study of CD8 T cells in Susac syndrome. A single record per CDR3 protein comes from TCRdb applying MiXCR to the immunoSEQ multiplex PCR reads. The table includes tens of thousands of distinct CDR3 sequences, more than 90% detected once. Sequenced: CD8+ T cells from PBMCs. All receptors derive from a human donor in good health. Both conserved end residues are part of each CDR3. The D gene is left open where the match is weak. A row's size may be missing; if present it is once, few, many or a size class.

j_call d_call clone_size v_call cdr3_aa cdr3_nt
TRBJ2-1 - - TRBV27 CATRHLEGVEGEQFF TGTGCCACCCGCCACCTGGAGGGGGTTGAAGGTGAGCAGTTCTTC
TRBJ2-7 TRBD1 - TRBV4-3 CASSRGQGTYEQYF TGCGCCAGCAGCCGAGGACAGGGAACCTACGAGCAGTACTTC
TRBJ2-1 TRBD1 - TRBV30 CAWDRGLNNEQFF TGTGCCTGGGACAGGGGATTAAACAATGAGCAGTTCTTC
TRBJ2-7 - - TRBV25-1 CASSVGNEQYF TGTGCCAGCAGTGTTGGAAACGAGCAGTACTTC
TRBJ1-1 TRBD1 - TRBV5-1 CASSLTGTGPEAFF TGCGCCAGCAGTTTGACCGGGACAGGGCCTGAAGCTTTCTTT
TRBJ1-2 - once TRBV7-9 CASRHSTDDYGYTF TGTGCCAGCAGACACAGTACCGACGACTATGGCTACACCTTC
TRBJ1-4 - - TRBV2 CASSEVGGVEKLFF TGTGCCAGCAGTGAGGTGGGGGGCGTTGAAAAACTGTTTTTT
TRBJ2-5 - - TRBV29-1 CSVEVPGEEETQYF TGCAGCGTTGAAGTTCCAGGGGAGGAAGAGACCCAGTACTTC
TRBJ2-7 TRBD2 - TRBV11-1 CASSLPPPRGGSEESVEQYF TGTGCCAGCAGCTTACCGCCCCCGCGGGGGGGTTCTGAGGAGAGTGTAGAGCAGTACTTC
TRBJ2-7 - - TRBV9 CASSETAFSYEQYF TGTGCCAGCAGCGAGACAGCCTTCTCCTACGAGCAGTACTTC
TRBJ2-5 - - TRBV7-9 CASSLFRRDEGEETQYF TGTGCCAGCAGCTTATTTAGGAGGGACGAGGGGGAAGAGACCCAGTACTTC
TRBJ2-5 - - TRBV29-1 CSVEDEGNEETQYF TGCAGCGTTGAAGATGAGGGGAACGAAGAGACCCAGTACTTC
TRBJ2-3 - - TRBV13 CASSLAETDTQYF TGTGCCAGCAGCTTAGCGGAAACAGATACGCAGTATTTT
TRBJ2-5 - - TRBV29-1 CSVDAVWEQETQYF TGCAGCGTTGATGCAGTCTGGGAGCAAGAGACCCAGTACTTC
TRBJ2-3 TRBD1 - TRBV27 CASSLYQGMGQTFTDTQYF TGTGCCAGCAGTTTATATCAGGGGATGGGACAGACCTTCACAGATACGCAGTATTTT
TRBJ1-2 TRBD1 - TRBV3-1 CASSQDRWDYGYTF TGTGCCAGCAGCCAGGACAGGTGGGACTATGGCTACACCTTC
TRBJ2-1 TRBD1 - TRBV29-1 CSVRGHLGQFF TGCAGCGTAAGGGGGCACCTAGGGCAGTTCTTC
TRBJ2-1 - - TRBV5-1 CASSLFVGPRDEQFF TGCGCCAGCAGCTTGTTTGTAGGGCCGAGGGATGAGCAGTTCTTC
TRBJ2-7 - - TRBV6-5 CASKYLETVEQYF TGTGCCAGCAAATACCTGGAGACTGTAGAGCAGTACTTC
TRBJ1-1 - - TRBV5-1 CASSDGHGAGPMNTEAFF TGCGCCAGCAGCGATGGACATGGGGCAGGCCCCATGAACACTGAAGCTTTCTTT
TRBJ1-1 - - TRBV9 CASSVTVYGTEAFF TGTGCCAGCAGCGTGACGGTATATGGCACTGAAGCTTTCTTT
TRBJ2-2 - once TRBV2 CASWETTGELFF TGTGCCAGCTGGGAAACAACCGGGGAGCTGTTTTTT
TRBJ1-1 - - TRBV11-2 CASSLVGYRYEAFF TGTGCCAGCAGCTTAGTTGGGTACCGCTATGAAGCTTTCTTT
TRBJ2-3 TRBD1 - TRBV5-4 CASSPLVGDSRSTDTQYF TGTGCCAGCAGCCCACTCGTCGGGGACAGCCGTAGCACAGATACGCAGTATTTT
TRBJ2-7 - - TRBV13 CASSPRGEAIDVDEQYF TGTGCCAGCAGCCCCCGAGGAGAGGCTATAGATGTTGACGAGCAGTACTTC
TRBJ2-1 - once TRBV6-6 CASRFTEESYNEQFF TGTGCCAGCAGATTCACCGAGGAGTCCTACAATGAGCAGTTCTTC
TRBJ2-2 - - TRBV19 CASSIGGAWNGELFF TGTGCCAGTAGTATAGGTGGGGCTTGGAACGGGGAGCTGTTTTTT
TRBJ1-1 - - TRBV27 CASSDSTITEAFF TGTGCCAGCAGTGACAGTACAATCACTGAAGCTTTCTTT
TRBJ2-3 - - TRBV28 CASVFGLGQGQYF TGTGCCAGCGTCTTCGGGCTCGGCCAGGGGCAGTATTTT
TRBJ2-7 - - TRBV12-3/TRBV12-4 CASRPTLVPGGPYEQYF TGTGCCAGCAGGCCGACACTTGTGCCAGGCGGACCCTACGAGCAGTACTTC
TRBJ2-1 TRBD2 - TRBV7-8 CASSFGLAGGRAYNEQFF TGTGCCAGCAGCTTCGGACTAGCGGGGGGCAGGGCCTACAATGAGCAGTTCTTC
TRBJ1-6 - - TRBV4-3 CASSQEQRSPLHF TGCGCCAGCAGCCAAGAACAGAGATCGCCCCTCCACTTT
TRBJ2-1 TRBD2 - TRBV29-1 CSVSGGDLSNEQFF TGCAGCGTTTCTGGGGGGGATTTGTCCAATGAGCAGTTCTTC
TRBJ1-1 - - TRBV4-1 CASSFRDPGLGSEAFF TGCGCCAGCAGCTTCCGGGACCCCGGCCTCGGCAGTGAAGCTTTCTTT
TRBJ2-7 - once TRBV2 CASSGRNYTYEQYF TGTGCCAGCAGTGGGCGGAATTATACCTACGAGCAGTACTTC
TRBJ1-4 TRBD1 - TRBV19 CASSRLTGPVSEELFF TGTGCCAGTAGTAGACTGACAGGGCCGGTGTCCGAAGAACTGTTTTTT
TRBJ1-3 TRBD1 - TRBV19 CASTDRLYGNTIYF TGTGCCAGTACGGACAGGCTTTATGGAAACACCATATATTTT
TRBJ2-7 TRBD1 - TRBV28 CASTSHWDRTPEQYF TGTGCCAGCACCTCCCACTGGGACAGGACCCCCGAGCAGTACTTC
TRBJ2-7 - - TRBV6-1 CASAQGREYEQYF TGTGCCAGCGCGCAGGGACGGGAGTACGAGCAGTACTTC
TRBJ1-2 TRBD1 - TRBV5-4 CASSLGAGGLGYTF TGTGCCAGCAGCTTGGGGGCAGGGGGGCTCGGCTACACCTTC
TRBJ1-3 - - TRBV29-1 CSVESTGPGNTIYF TGCAGCGTTGAATCGACCGGGCCCGGAAACACCATATATTTT
TRBJ2-3 - - TRBV20-1 CSAGDLDF TGCAGTGCCGGGGACCTGGATTTT
TRBJ2-1 TRBD1 - TRBV6-5 CASRVTGTGYNEQFF TGTGCCAGCAGGGTGACAGGGACGGGATACAATGAGCAGTTCTTC
TRBJ2-7 TRBD1 - TRBV14 CASSQVGQGFSYEQYF TGTGCCAGCAGCCAAGTCGGACAGGGGTTCTCCTACGAGCAGTACTTC
TRBJ2-1 - - TRBV27 CASIKAGYNEQFF TGTGCCAGCATAAAAGCAGGGTACAATGAGCAGTTCTTC
TRBJ2-3 TRBD2 - TRBV11-2 CASTPGFDPKRGLSTDTQYF TGTGCCAGCACCCCTGGGTTTGACCCCAAGCGGGGGCTAAGCACAGATACGCAGTATTTT
TRBJ2-7 - - TRBV5-4 CASSLFPYEQYF TGTGCCAGCAGCTTGTTTCCCTACGAGCAGTACTTC
TRBJ2-7 - few TRBV27 CASSFKPGSVIYEQYF TGTGCCAGCAGTTTTAAGCCAGGGTCCGTCATCTACGAGCAGTACTTC
TRBJ2-7 - - TRBV5-1 CASSFRPFPTFYEQYF TGCGCCAGCAGCTTTCGACCGTTCCCTACCTTTTACGAGCAGTACTTC
TRBJ2-1 TRBD2 - TRBV4-3 CASSQDKSGGPNEQFF TGCGCCAGCAGCCAAGATAAAAGCGGGGGCCCCAATGAGCAGTTCTTC
TRBJ2-7 - - TRBV7-9 CASSSNRFHEQYF TGTGCCAGCAGCTCGAATAGATTTCACGAGCAGTACTTC
TRBJ2-2 TRBD2 - TRBV5-1 CASSLDGAGGAGTGELFF TGCGCCAGCAGCTTGGATGGAGCGGGGGGCGCGGGAACCGGGGAGCTGTTTTTT
TRBJ2-1 - - TRBV4-1 CASSQFVGIGDNEQFF TGCGCCAGCAGCCAATTTGTGGGTATTGGAGACAATGAGCAGTTCTTC
TRBJ2-7 - - TRBV20-1 CSASVVSAYEQYF TGCAGTGCTAGTGTCGTTTCGGCGTACGAGCAGTACTTC
TRBJ2-1 - - TRBV3-1 CASSQGLNSYNEQFF TGTGCCAGCAGCCAAGGCCTAAACTCCTACAATGAGCAGTTCTTC